These 28 T cell receptor beta chains share one sample of origin, sequenced in a study of T cells in Graves' hyperthyroidism and ophthalmopathy. From RNA transcripts, TCR beta CDR3 regions were amplified. During a first-round RT-PCR of the TCR CDR3, the HTBI primer set was used. MiXCR, run by TCRdb on the multiplex PCR reads, gives a single entry per CDR3 protein. The sample contains roughly 350,000 distinct CDR3 sequences, approximately 14% of which appear only once. The specimen was blood. The receptor set was obtained from a woman in her 30s with Graves' hyperthyroidism.

This clonotype occurred many times. This chain uses TRBV29-1 with TRBJ1-2, with D unresolved. With 5 bases removed from V and 2 bases from J, the gap between germline ends came to 9 bases. CDR3 length: 12 amino acids. The germline V gene has CDR1 SQVTM and CDR2 ANQGSEA. CDR3 protein: CSVNPGNYGYTF. The DNA for the CDR3 is TGCAGCGTTAATCCGGGGAACTATGGCTACACCTTC.

This clonotype was found many times. The rearrangement uses TRBV28 and TRBJ1-4; the match to TRBD1 covers 7 bases. Germline V CDR1 and CDR2: MDHEN, SYDVKM. Trimming at V came to 8 bases and at J to 8 bases, leaving 11 bases not matched to a gene. This CDR3 has 14 amino acids. The CDR3 DNA sequence: TGTGCCAGCGGGTTAACCGGGACAGCGGAAAAACTGTTTTTT. Translation: CASGLTGTAEKLFF.

This clonotype was observed many times. The chain joins TRBV5-1 to TRBJ2-1, with TRBD2 matching over 9 bases. The V gene's germline CDR1 is SGHRS and CDR2 YFSETQ. The CDR3 is made up of 14 amino acids. Trimming took 1 base from V and 8 from J; bases not matched to a gene: 4. CDR3 nucleotides: TGCGCCAGCAGCTTGCTTAGCGGGAGCGATGAGCAGTTCTTC. It is translated as CASSLLSGSDEQFF. Based on the CDR3 plus reference TRBV5-1 and TRBJ2-1, the full variable domain is KAGVTQTPRYLIKTRGQQVTLSCSPISGHRSVSWYQQTPGQGLQFLFEYFSETQRNKGNFPGRFSGRQFSNSRSEMNVSTLELGDSALYLCASSLLSGSDEQFFGPGTRLTVL.

The V call is TRBV7-2, the J call TRBJ2-7, with 11 nucleotides matching TRBD1. With V trimmed by 0 bases and J by 6 bases, 7 bases remained unmatched. The V gene's germline CDR1 is SGHTA and CDR2 FQGNSA. The CDR3 is 16 residues long. The CDR3: CASSLAHRTGGREQYF. As DNA, the CDR3 is TGTGCCAGCAGCTTAGCGCATAGGACAGGGGGCCGCGAGCAGTACTTC.

This clonotype was counted at least ten times. CDR3 protein: CASTSGQGKYEQYF. In DNA, the CDR3 is TGTGCCAGCACCTCGGGACAGGGTAAATACGAGCAGTACTTC. The J gene is TRBJ2-7, the V gene TRBV28; 9 bases map to TRBD1. The germline CDR1 and CDR2 sequences are MDHEN and SYDVKM. This CDR3 comprises 14 residues. V trimming: 7 bases; J trimming: 4 bases; junction bases outside the gene matches: 8.

The J gene is TRBJ1-5, the V gene TRBV24-1; the D is unclear. CDR1 is KGHDR, CDR2 SFDVKD, per germline. CDR3 size: 14 residues. Trimming shortened V by 9 bases and J by 1 base, and 12 bases separated the two germline ends. DNA of the CDR3: TGTGCCACCTCCGCAGGCCTGAGCAATCAGCCCCAGCATTTT. Its translation is CATSAGLSNQPQHF.

This clonotype occurred a few times. This rearrangement joins TRBV2 to TRBJ2-2, with TRBD1 matching 8 bases. The trim removed 8 bases at V and 3 bases at J, leaving 8 bases unmatched. Germline assignment: CDR1 SNHLY and CDR2 FYNNEI. This CDR3 spans 15 amino acids. Here the CDR3 reads CASCSSGQDTGELFF. For the CDR3, the DNA is TGTGCCAGCTGCTCGTCGGGACAGGACACCGGGGAGCTGTTTTTT.

This clonotype was seen a handful of times. A much larger clone lies a single base off, so this may be a read error. The chain employs TRBV14 and TRBJ1-1; no clear D gene. The germline CDR1 and CDR2 sequences are SGHDN and FVKESK. Trimming stripped 4 bases from V and 7 bases from J, with 7 bases between. This CDR3 region has 11 residues. The chain's CDR3 is CASSPGVEAFF. The CDR3 nucleotides are TGTGCCAGCAGCCCCGGGGTTGAAGCTTTCTTT.

The J gene is TRBJ2-7, the V gene TRBV7-2; D uncertain. The V gene's germline CDR1 is SGHTA and CDR2 FQGNSA. The CDR3 is made up of 12 amino acids. Trimming took 5 bases from V and 2 from J, leaving 7 bases between them. The CDR3: CASSRSTYEQYF. Here the CDR3 DNA reads TGTGCCAGCAGCCGATCGACCTACGAGCAGTACTTC.

In this sample, this clonotype turned up many times. The V and J genes are TRBV5-1 and TRBJ2-7; 7 nucleotides match TRBD1. CDR1 is SGHRS and CDR2 is YFSETQ in the germline V gene. V was clipped by 0 bases and J by 2 bases; unmatched bases: 5. This CDR3 has 15 residues. The CDR3 reads CASSLASGTAYEQYF. CDR3 DNA sequence: TGCGCCAGCAGCTTGGCTTCCGGGACAGCCTACGAGCAGTACTTC.

This chain links TRBV19 with TRBJ1-2; TRBD1 aligns across 8 bases. The trim removed 4 bases at V and 5 bases at J, leaving 9 bases unmatched. Germline lookup yields CDR1 LNHDA and CDR2 SQIVND (reference sequence). This CDR3 region has 15 residues. The CDR3 DNA reads TGTGCCAGTAGTAAGCCACAGGGGGATCGGTATGGCTACACCTTC. This codes for CASSKPQGDRYGYTF.

This clonotype was counted many times. The chain uses TRBV10-2 and TRBJ2-1; weak D call: TRBD1 (7 bases). V lost 5 bases and J 4 bases, leaving 12 bases between the germline ends. Germline V gene lookup returns CDR1 WSHSY and CDR2 SAAADI. The CDR3 is made up of 14 amino acids. CDR3 loop: CASSLTGRYNEQFF. Written as DNA, the CDR3 is TGCGCCAGCAGTTTGACAGGGAGGTACAATGAGCAGTTCTTC.

J is TRBJ1-1 and V is TRBV18; 7 bases match TRBD1. V shed 6 bases and J 3 bases; nucleotides not matched to a gene: 4. This CDR3 region has 13 residues. Germline assignment: CDR1 KGHSH and CDR2 LQKENI. CDR3 in amino acids: CASSSGQHTEAFF. The CDR3 DNA reads as TGTGCCAGCTCGTCGGGACAGCACACTGAAGCTTTCTTT.

In the case of this clonotype: A much larger clone lies one base from this, so it may be a read error. The conserved phenylalanine or tryptophan is not found at the CDR3 terminus, so this likely reflects a read error. The rearrangement uses TRBV27 and TRBJ1-1; no clear D gene. Germline assignment: CDR1 MNHEY and CDR2 SMNVEV (reference sequence). CDR3 length: 14 amino acids. V shed 5 bases and J shed 4 bases, with 14 bases lying between them. CDR3 loop: CASSTRMDGTEAFS. CDR3 nucleotide sequence: TGTGCCAGCAGTACCCGAATGGACGGCACTGAAGCTTTCTCT.

This clonotype was seen more than once but under ten times. V gene TRBV5-1 combines with J gene TRBJ1-1; 7 bases match TRBD1. V trimming: 2 bases; J trimming: 8 bases; junction bases outside the gene matches: 3. CDR1 is SGHRS and CDR2 is YFSETQ in the germline V gene. This CDR3 contains 12 residues. CDR3: CASSLTGVEAFF. The CDR3 region has the DNA TGCGCCAGCAGCTTAACAGGGGTAGAAGCTTTCTTT.

This clonotype was observed at least ten times. This rearrangement joins TRBV12-3 or TRBV12-4 to TRBJ1-1, with D uncertain. The CDR3 is 12 amino acids. Between the trimmed V and J ends, which lost 6 bases and 10 bases, there was a span of 15 bases. CDR3 region: CASSPGREAAFF. The CDR3 DNA sequence: TGTGCCAGCAGCCCGGGCCGGGAGGCAGCTTTCTTT.

This clonotype was counted many times. The chain joins TRBV28 to TRBJ2-7; D may match TRBD1 or TRBD2 (5 bases each). CDR1 and CDR2 from the germline V gene are MDHEN and SYDVKM. CDR3 length equals 13 residues. Trimming left V 7 bases short and J 2 bases short, with 12 bases between. The CDR3 is CASKTGTTYEQYF. The DNA for the CDR3 is TGTGCCAGCAAGACCGGGACCACCTACGAGCAGTACTTC. The full variable domain, with the rest looked up from reference TRBV28 and TRBJ2-7, is DVKVTQSSRYLVKRTGEKVFLECVQDMDHENMFWYRQDPGLGLRLIYFSYDVKMKEKGDIPEGYSVSREKKERFSLILESASTNQTSMYLCASKTGTTYEQYFGPGTRLTVT.

This rearrangement joins TRBV7-9 to TRBJ2-3; 12 bases map to TRBD2. Trimming cost V 4 bases and J 4 bases; bases outside gene matches: 6. Per the germline V gene, CDR1 is SEHNR and CDR2 is FQNEAQ (reference sequence). The CDR3 length is 16 residues. The chain's CDR3 is CASSWTSGTGSDTQYF. In DNA form, the CDR3 reads TGTGCCAGCAGCTGGACTAGCGGGACGGGCTCAGATACGCAGTATTTT.

In regard to this clonotype: Sequence at one end of the junction differs from germline and may be a read error. The chain uses TRBV5-1 and TRBJ2-1, with D tentatively TRBD2 (5 bases). This CDR3 spans 11 amino acids. Germline CDR1 reads SGHRS; CDR2 reads YFSETQ. CDR3: CASGLGDKQFF. The DNA of the CDR3 is TGCGCCAGCGGCTTGGGAGATAAGCAGTTCTTC.

Regarding this clonotype: Sequence at one end of the junction differs from germline and may be a read error. The chain is built from TRBV11-1 and TRBJ1-4; D is possibly TRBD1 (5 bases). Germline V CDR1 and CDR2: SGHAT, FQDESV (reference sequence). The CDR3 has 15 residues. Here the CDR3 DNA reads TGCGCCAGCAGCCCATCCCCCGGGACGCAAGAAAAACTGTTTTTT. It codes for CASSPSPGTQEKLFF.

This clonotype showed up just a few times. J is TRBJ1-6 and V is TRBV10-3; D unresolved. CDR1 ENHRY and CDR2 SYGVKD come from the germline V gene. V was cut by 11 bases and J by 8 bases, with 16 bases left in between. The CDR3 contains 13 residues. The CDR3 DNA reads TGTGCCGTCGGGGAGGGATACGATTCACCCCTCCACTTT. Its translation: CAVGEGYDSPLHF.

This clonotype was counted ten times or more. The chain couples TRBV3-1 to TRBJ1-5, with D possibly matching TRBD1 (6 bases). This CDR3 comprises 14 residues. Trimming took 6 bases from V and 5 from J, leaving 14 bases between them. Per germline, CDR1 LGHDT and CDR2 YNNKEL (reference sequence). CDR3 sequence: CASSLNRDHQPQHF. The CDR3 nucleotides read TGTGCCAGCAGTCTAAACAGGGACCATCAGCCCCAGCATTTT. The full variable domain, completed using reference TRBV3-1 and TRBJ1-5, is DTAVSQTPKYLVTQMGNDKSIKCEQNLGHDTMYWYKQDSKKFLKIMFSYNNKELIINETVPNRFSPKSPDKAHLNLHINSLELGDSAVYFCASSLNRDHQPQHFGDGTRLSIL.

On this clonotype: This clone may be a read error of a much larger clone one base away. This chain uses TRBV29-1 with TRBJ1-1; TRBD1 is a possible D gene (6 bases). Germline loops: CDR1 SQVTM, CDR2 ANQGSEA. The CDR3 length is 13 residues. The CDR3 bases are TGCGGCGTAGCAGACAGGATCGACACTGAAGCTTTCTTT. Translating it yields CGVADRIDTEAFF.

The V call is TRBV3-1, the J call TRBJ2-7, with a possible D match to TRBD2 (6 bases). V was shortened by 3 bases and J by 3 bases, with 15 bases between the two germline ends. This CDR3 region has 15 residues. The germline V gene has CDR1 LGHDT and CDR2 YNNKEL (reference sequence). The CDR3 DNA reads as TGTGCCAGCAGCCACACCGGGACTTCCCACTACGAGCAGTACTTC. Translation: CASSHTGTSHYEQYF.

The chain joins TRBV9 to TRBJ2-3; 9 bases agree with TRBD2. CDR1 and CDR2 from the germline V gene are SGDLS and YYNGEE. This CDR3 is 18 amino acids long. With V trimmed by 3 bases and J by 1 base, 12 bases remained unmatched. The CDR3 bases are TGTGCCAGCAGCGCCGGGACTAGCTTTTTGGCCCGCACAGATACGCAGTATTTT. Amino acids: CASSAGTSFLARTDTQYF.

The V call is TRBV6-1, the J call TRBJ1-2; D is undetermined. The CDR3 spans 13 residues. Germline V gene sequence: CDR1 MNHNS, CDR2 SASEGT. The V end was cut by 8 bases, the J end by 5 bases, with 15 bases between. The CDR3 protein is CASRVNPQYGYTF. The CDR3, as DNA: TGTGCCAGCCGGGTGAACCCACAATATGGCTACACCTTC.

This chain connects TRBV12-3 or TRBV12-4 to TRBJ1-6; D is undetermined. The length of the CDR3 is 12 residues. V was cut by 5 bases and J by 13 bases, with 12 bases left in between. The CDR3 nucleotides read TGTGCCAGCAGTCCCACAATTCTCCCCCTCCACTTT. Translation: CASSPTILPLHF.

This clonotype was found many times. V is TRBV6-2 or TRBV6-3 and J is TRBJ2-2; D might be TRBD2 (6 bases). V shed 4 bases and J shed 4 bases, with 10 bases lying between them. This CDR3 has 14 residues. The germline CDR1 and CDR2 sequences are MNHEY and SVGEGT. The chain's CDR3 is CASSSGGFTGELFF. The CDR3, as DNA: TGTGCCAGCAGTTCCGGAGGGTTCACCGGGGAGCTGTTTTTT.